This T cell receptor (beta chain) was identified during a study of blood T cell repertoires in COVID-19. Study-level background: The United States, Italy and Spain supplied acute and convalescent COVID-19 samples. T cells, B-cell-depleted T cells, or PBMCs provided the cDNA or gDNA that served as material.

This clone appeared a few times. Methods used by the authors: Amplification with reference gene primers provided the estimates of nucleated cell counts. Profiled with immunoSEQ multiplex PCR; TCRdb holds only in-frame clones, not every one. V and J calls and clone size come straight from that table; D and trimming were deduced from the DNA. The sample records fewer than 90,000 clones, about 85% being singletons. Between the trimmed V and J ends, which lost 4 bases and 6 bases, there was a span of 16 bases. The CDR3 totals 15 residues. The germline CDR1 and CDR2 sequences are SNHLY and FYNNEI. This clonotype was obtained from a male donor with acute or convalescent COVID-19. Material for sequencing was peripheral blood. The chain joins TRBV2 to TRBJ2-1; weak D call: TRBD2 (5 bases). DNA for the CDR3: TGTGCCAGCAGTGGTTTTGGAGGTCCTGGCAATGAGCAGTTCTTC. Translated, it gives CASSGFGGPGNEQFF.